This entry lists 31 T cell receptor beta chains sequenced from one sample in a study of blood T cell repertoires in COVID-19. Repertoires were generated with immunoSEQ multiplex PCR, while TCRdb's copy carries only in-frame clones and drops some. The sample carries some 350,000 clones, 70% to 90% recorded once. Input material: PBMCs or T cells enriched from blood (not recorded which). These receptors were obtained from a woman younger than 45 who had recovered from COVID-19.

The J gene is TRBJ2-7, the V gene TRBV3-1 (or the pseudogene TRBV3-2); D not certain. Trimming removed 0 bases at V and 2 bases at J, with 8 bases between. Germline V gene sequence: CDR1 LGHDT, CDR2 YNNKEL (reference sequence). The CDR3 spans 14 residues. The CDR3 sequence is CASSQDSGPYEQYF. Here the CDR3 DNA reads TGTGCCAGCAGCCAAGATTCGGGTCCCTACGAGCAGTACTTC.

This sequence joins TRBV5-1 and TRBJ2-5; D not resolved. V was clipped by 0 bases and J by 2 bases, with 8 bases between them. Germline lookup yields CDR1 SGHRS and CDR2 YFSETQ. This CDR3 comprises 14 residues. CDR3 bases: TGCGCCAGCAGCTTGGGGCCCTGGCAAGAGACCCAGTACTTC. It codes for CASSLGPWQETQYF.

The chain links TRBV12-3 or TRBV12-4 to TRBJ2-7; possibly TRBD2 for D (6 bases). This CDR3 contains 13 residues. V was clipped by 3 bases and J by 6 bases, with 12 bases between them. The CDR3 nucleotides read TGTGCCAGCAGTTTCGCTCAGGGAGGCGAGCAGTACTTC. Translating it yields CASSFAQGGEQYF.

This CDR3 is CASSIPGQGAGYGYTF. Here the CDR3 DNA reads TGTGCCAGTAGTATACCGGGACAGGGGGCTGGCTATGGCTACACCTTC. The chain recombines TRBV19 with TRBJ1-2, with 12 bases lining up with TRBD1. The CDR3 is 16 amino acids. Germline CDR1 is LNHDA and CDR2 is SQIVND (reference sequence). V shed 2 bases and J 4 bases; nucleotides not matched to a gene: 5.

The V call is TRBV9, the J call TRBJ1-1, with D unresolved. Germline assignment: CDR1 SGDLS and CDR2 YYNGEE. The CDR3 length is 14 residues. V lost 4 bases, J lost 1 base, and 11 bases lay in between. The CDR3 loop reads CASSPDTPNTEAFF. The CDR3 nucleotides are TGTGCCAGCAGCCCAGACACACCGAACACTGAAGCTTTCTTT. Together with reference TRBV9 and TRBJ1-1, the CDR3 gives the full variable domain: DSGVTQTPKHLITATGQRVTLRCSPRSGDLSVYWYQQSLDQGLQFLIQYYNGEERAKGNILERFSAQQFPDLHSELNLSSLELGDSALYFCASSPDTPNTEAFFGQGTRLTVV.

The CDR3 DNA follows: TGCGCCAGCAGCTCCGGGGGACAGACCTACGAGCAGTACTTC. Residues: CASSSGGQTYEQYF. The V and J genes are TRBV5-1 and TRBJ2-7, with TRBD1 as a possible D gene (7 bases). Trimming shortened V by 3 bases and J by 2 bases, and 12 bases separated the two germline ends. This CDR3 region has 14 residues. Germline-derived CDR1 and CDR2 are SGHRS and YFSETQ.

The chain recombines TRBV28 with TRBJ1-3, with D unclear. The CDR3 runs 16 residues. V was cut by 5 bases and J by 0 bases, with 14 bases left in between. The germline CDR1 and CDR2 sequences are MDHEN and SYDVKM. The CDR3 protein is CASSPYRRSSGNTIYF. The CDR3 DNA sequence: TGTGCCAGCAGTCCCTACCGACGGAGCTCTGGAAACACCATATATTTT.

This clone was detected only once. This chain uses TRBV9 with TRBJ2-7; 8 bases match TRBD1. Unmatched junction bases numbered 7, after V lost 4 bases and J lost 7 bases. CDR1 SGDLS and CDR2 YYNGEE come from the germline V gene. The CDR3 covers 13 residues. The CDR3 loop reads CASSNRGAGEQYF. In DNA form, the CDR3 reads TGTGCCAGCAGCAACAGGGGGGCTGGAGAGCAGTACTTC.

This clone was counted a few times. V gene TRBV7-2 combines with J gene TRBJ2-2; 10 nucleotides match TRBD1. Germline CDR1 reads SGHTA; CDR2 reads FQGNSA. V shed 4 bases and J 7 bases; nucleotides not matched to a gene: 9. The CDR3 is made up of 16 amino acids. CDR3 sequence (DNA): TGTGCCAGCAGCTCCCCCTGGACAGGGGGAATCGGGGAGCTGTTTTTT. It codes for CASSSPWTGGIGELFF.

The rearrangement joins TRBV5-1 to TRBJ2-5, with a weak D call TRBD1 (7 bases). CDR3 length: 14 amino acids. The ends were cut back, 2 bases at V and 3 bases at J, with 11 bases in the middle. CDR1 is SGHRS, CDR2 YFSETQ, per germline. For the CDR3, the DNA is TGCGCCAGCAGCTTAGGCAGGGGGGAAGAGACCCAGTACTTC. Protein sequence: CASSLGRGEETQYF.

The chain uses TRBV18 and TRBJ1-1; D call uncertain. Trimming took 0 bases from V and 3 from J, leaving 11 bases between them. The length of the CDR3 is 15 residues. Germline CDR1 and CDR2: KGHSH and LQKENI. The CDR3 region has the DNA TGTGCCAGCTCACCACCGACGGGTGCGGACACTGAAGCTTTCTTT. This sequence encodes CASSPPTGADTEAFF.

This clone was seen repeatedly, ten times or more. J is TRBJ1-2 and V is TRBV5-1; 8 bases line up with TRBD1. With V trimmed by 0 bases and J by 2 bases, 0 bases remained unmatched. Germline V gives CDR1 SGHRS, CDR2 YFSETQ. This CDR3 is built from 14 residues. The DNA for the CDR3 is TGCGCCAGCAGCTTGGACAGGGGGAACTATGGCTACACCTTC. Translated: CASSLDRGNYGYTF.

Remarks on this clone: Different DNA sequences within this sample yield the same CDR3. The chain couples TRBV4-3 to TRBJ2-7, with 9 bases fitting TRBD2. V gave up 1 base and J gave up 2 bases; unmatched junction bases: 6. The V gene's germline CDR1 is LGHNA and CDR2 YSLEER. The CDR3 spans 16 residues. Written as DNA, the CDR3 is TGCGCCAGCAGCCAAGGGAGGACTAGCGTACCCTACGAGCAGTACTTC. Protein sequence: CASSQGRTSVPYEQYF.

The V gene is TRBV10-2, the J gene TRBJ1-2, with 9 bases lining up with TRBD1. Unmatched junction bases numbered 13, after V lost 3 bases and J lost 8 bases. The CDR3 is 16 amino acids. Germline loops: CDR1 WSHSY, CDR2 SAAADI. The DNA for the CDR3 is TGCGCCAGCAGTGACCCGACGTACTGGACAGGGGACGGCTACACCTTC. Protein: CASSDPTYWTGDGYTF.

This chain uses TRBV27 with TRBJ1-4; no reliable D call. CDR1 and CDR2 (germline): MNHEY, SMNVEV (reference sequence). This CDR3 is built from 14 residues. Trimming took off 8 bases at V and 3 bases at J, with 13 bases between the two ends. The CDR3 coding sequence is TGTGCCAGCGGAGGAGCCAGTTCTAATGAAAAACTGTTTTTT. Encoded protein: CASGGASSNEKLFF.

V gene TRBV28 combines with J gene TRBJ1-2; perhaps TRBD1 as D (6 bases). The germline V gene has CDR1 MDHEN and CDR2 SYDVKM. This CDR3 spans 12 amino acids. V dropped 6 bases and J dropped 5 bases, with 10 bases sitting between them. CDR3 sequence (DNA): TGTGCCAGCAGCCTCGGACAGTATGGCTACACCTTC. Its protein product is CASSLGQYGYTF.

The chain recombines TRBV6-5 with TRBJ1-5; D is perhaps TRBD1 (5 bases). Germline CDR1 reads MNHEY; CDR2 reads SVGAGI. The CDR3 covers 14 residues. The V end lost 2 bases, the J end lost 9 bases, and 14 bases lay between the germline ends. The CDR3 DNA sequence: TGTGCCAGCAGTTACACGCAAAGGAGGGGGCCCCAGCATTTT. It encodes CASSYTQRRGPQHF.

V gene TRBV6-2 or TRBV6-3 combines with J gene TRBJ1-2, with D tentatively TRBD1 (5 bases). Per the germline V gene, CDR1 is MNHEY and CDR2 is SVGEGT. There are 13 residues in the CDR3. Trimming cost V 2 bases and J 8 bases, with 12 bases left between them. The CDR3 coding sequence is TGTGCCAGCAGTTACGCCCAGGGTATCGGCTACACCTTC. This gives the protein CASSYAQGIGYTF.

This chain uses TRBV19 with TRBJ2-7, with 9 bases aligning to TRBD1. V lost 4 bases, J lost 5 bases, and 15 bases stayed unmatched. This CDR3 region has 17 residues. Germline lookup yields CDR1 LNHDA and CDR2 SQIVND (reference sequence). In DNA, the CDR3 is TGTGCCAGTAGTAAACGAAGGGGGACAGGGAGTCAGGACGAGCAGTACTTC. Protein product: CASSKRRGTGSQDEQYF.

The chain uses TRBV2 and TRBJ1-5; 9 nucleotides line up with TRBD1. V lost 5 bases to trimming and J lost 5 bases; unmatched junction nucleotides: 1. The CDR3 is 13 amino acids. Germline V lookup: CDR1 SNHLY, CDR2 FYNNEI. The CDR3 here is CASSTGGDQPQHF. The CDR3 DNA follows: TGTGCCAGCAGTACAGGGGGCGATCAGCCCCAGCATTTT.

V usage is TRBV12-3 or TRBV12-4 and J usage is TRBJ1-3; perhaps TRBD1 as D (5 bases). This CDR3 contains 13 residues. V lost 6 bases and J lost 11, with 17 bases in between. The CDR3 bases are TGTGCCAGCAGCCCGGGTGGGGGGAGTGCCATATATTTT. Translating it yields CASSPGGGSAIYF.

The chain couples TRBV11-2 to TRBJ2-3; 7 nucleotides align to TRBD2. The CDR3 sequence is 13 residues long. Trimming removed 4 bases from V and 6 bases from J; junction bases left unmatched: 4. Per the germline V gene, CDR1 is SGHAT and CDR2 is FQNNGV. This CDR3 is CASSSGGWDTQYF. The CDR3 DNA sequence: TGTGCCAGCAGCTCCGGGGGGTGGGATACGCAGTATTTT.

The CDR3 protein is CASSFLQGGVNEQFF. The CDR3 nucleotides are TGCGCCAGCAGCTTTCTTCAGGGAGGAGTGAATGAGCAGTTCTTC. The chain carries TRBV5-1 and TRBJ2-1, with D tentatively TRBD2 (6 bases). V was pared by 2 bases and J by 7 bases, with 16 bases between. CDR3 size: 15 residues. Germline values: CDR1 SGHRS, CDR2 YFSETQ.

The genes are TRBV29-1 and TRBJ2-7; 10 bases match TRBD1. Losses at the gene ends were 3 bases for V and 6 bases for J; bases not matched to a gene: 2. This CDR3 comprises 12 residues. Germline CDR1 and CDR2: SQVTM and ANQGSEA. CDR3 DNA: TGCAGCGTTGAGGACAGGGGGGGCGAGCAGTACTTC. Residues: CSVEDRGGEQYF.

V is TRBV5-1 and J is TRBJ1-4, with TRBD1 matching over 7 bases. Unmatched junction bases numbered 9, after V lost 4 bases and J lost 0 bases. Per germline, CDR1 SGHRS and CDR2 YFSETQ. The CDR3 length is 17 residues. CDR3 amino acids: CASSLSMDRPTNEKLFF. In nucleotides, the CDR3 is TGCGCCAGCAGCCTCTCGATGGACAGGCCAACTAATGAAAAACTGTTTTTT.

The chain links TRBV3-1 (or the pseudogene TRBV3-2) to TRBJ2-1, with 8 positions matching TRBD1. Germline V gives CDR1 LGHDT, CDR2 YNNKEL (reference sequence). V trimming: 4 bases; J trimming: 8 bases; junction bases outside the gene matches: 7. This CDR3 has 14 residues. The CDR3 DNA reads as TGTGCCAGCAGCCCTACCAGGACAGGGCATGAGCAGTTCTTC. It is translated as CASSPTRTGHEQFF.

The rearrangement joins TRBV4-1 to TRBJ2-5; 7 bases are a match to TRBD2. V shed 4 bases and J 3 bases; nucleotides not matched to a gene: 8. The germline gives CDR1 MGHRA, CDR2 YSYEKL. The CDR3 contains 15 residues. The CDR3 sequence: CASSPILSGEETQYF. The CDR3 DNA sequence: TGCGCCAGCAGCCCTATCTTAAGCGGGGAAGAGACCCAGTACTTC.

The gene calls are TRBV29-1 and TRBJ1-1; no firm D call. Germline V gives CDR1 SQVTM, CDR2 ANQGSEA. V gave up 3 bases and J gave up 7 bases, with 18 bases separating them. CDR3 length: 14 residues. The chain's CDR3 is CSVEVSPRGHEAFF. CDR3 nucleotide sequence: TGCAGCGTTGAGGTTAGCCCGCGGGGTCATGAAGCTTTCTTT.

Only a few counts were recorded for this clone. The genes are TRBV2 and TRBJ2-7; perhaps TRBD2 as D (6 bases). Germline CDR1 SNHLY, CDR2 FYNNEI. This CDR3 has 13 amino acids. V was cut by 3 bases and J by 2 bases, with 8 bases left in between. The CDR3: CASSDWGAYEQYF. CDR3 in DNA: TGTGCCAGCAGTGACTGGGGGGCCTACGAGCAGTACTTC.

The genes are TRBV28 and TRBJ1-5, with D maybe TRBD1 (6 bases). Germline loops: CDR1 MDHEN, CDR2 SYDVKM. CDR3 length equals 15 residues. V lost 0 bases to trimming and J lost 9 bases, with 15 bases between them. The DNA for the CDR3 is TGTGCCAGCAGTTTATGGGGACACCGGGGAATGCCCCAGCATTTT. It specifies CASSLWGHRGMPQHF.

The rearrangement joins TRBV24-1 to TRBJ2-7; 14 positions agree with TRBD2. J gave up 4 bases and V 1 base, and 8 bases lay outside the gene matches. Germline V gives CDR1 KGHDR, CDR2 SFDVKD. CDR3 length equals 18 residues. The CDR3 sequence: CATSDLKCRLAGGYEQYF. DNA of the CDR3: TGTGCCACCAGTGATTTAAAGTGTAGACTAGCGGGGGGGTACGAGCAGTACTTC.